A selection of T cell receptor beta chains follows, all from one sample in a study of T cell repertoires and HLA-DP antigens. These receptors are not linked to any known antigen. Assay: immunoSEQ multiplex PCR; the TCRdb copy retains only in-frame clones and omits some. The table has approximately 100,000 clones, approximately 89% seen once. The sequencing input was CD4+ T cells from PBMCs. The receptor set was obtained from a man aged 50 to 60 in good health and CMV-seronegative. Both conserved end residues are part of each CDR3. D genes are given only for firm matches. Expanded clones are given a class, and other clones once, few, many or no size at all.

j_gene	v_gene	abundance	d_gene	CDR3aa	CDR3nt
TRBJ2-7	TRBV12-2	.	.	CASRPSHNRSGPRGEQYF	TGTGCAAGTCGCCCATCACACAACAGGTCCGGGCCTAGGGGCGAGCAGTACTTC
TRBJ2-7	TRBV15	.	.	CATSRDYQGGPYAAEQYF	TGTGCCACCAGCAGAGATTATCAAGGGGGACCCTATGCCGCGGAGCAGTACTTC
TRBJ2-5	TRBV6-4	.	.	CASSDSSEYGTQETQYF	TGTGCCAGCAGTGACTCGAGTGAGTACGGGACCCAGGAGACCCAGTACTTC
TRBJ1-1	TRBV2	.	TRBD1	CASRADRGQNTEAFF	TGTGCCAGCAGAGCGGACAGGGGGCAGAACACTGAAGCTTTCTTT
TRBJ2-2	TRBV19	.	.	CASRGRRENTGELFF	TGTGCCAGTCGAGGGCGGAGGGAGAACACCGGGGAGCTGTTTTTT
TRBJ2-5	TRBV5-1	.	.	CASSSSGSPAETQYF	TGCGCCAGCAGCTCCAGCGGGTCTCCGGCAGAGACCCAGTACTTC
TRBJ2-1	TRBV5-1	.	.	CASSSPSSSNEQFF	TGCGCCAGCAGCTCGCCATCCTCATCCAATGAGCAGTTCTTC
TRBJ2-5	TRBV7-8	few	.	CASTLRGREETQYF	TGTGCCAGCACCCTAAGGGGGAGGGAAGAGACCCAGTACTTC
TRBJ1-1	TRBV21-1	few	.	CASSKAAGTGNTEAFF	TGTGCCAGCAGCAAAGCGGCGGGGACAGGGAACACTGAAGCTTTCTTT
TRBJ2-1	TRBV6-4	.	TRBD2	CASSETSGGYNEQFF	TGTGCCAGCAGTGAGACTAGCGGGGGTTACAATGAGCAGTTCTTC
TRBJ2-3	TRBV12-5	once	.	CASNRADTQYF	TGTGCTAGTAACCGGGCGGATACGCAGTATTTT